This T cell receptor (beta chain) was sequenced in a study of blood T cell repertoires in COVID-19. At the level of the study: Collection of acute and convalescent COVID-19 samples took place in the United States, Italy and Spain. PBMCs, B-cell-depleted T cells, or T cells were the source of the cDNA or gDNA that made up the material.

Turning to this clone: Different DNA sequences within this sample yield the same CDR3.

In the original processing: Nucleated cell counts were estimated from reference gene primer amplification. Some clones are missing from TCRdb's copy, which holds only in-frame ones; the method was immunoSEQ multiplex PCR. Clonal size and the V and J genes are those of that table, whereas D and trimming came from the DNA. This sample carries just over 250,000 clones, around 90% of them seen once, and the ten largest clones take over 4%. The origin of this receptor is a man aged 55 to 69 who had recovered from COVID-19. Sequencing was performed on peripheral blood.

In DNA form, the CDR3 reads TGTGCCAGTAGTATGGGAGGAGGGTCCTCCTACGAGCAGTACTTC. Translation gives CASSMGGGSSYEQYF. The chain combines TRBV19 with TRBJ2-7; D may be TRBD2 (6 bases). The V end lost 3 bases, the J end lost 0 bases, and 12 bases lay between the germline ends. Per germline, CDR1 LNHDA and CDR2 SQIVND (reference sequence). This CDR3 is built from 15 residues. Combining the CDR3 with reference TRBV19 and TRBJ2-7 gives the whole variable domain DGGITQSPKYLFRKEGQNVTLSCEQNLNHDAMYWYRQDPGQGLRLIYYSQIVNDFQKGDIAEGYSVSREKKESFPLTVTSAQKNPTAFYLCASSMGGGSSYEQYFGPGTRLTVT.